This is a list of T cell receptor beta chains from one sample in a study of blood T cell repertoires in COVID-19. The table came from immunoSEQ multiplex PCR; TCRdb's copy has only in-frame clones and leaves some out. The data hold about 140,000 clones, with about 83% observed a single time. Material: peripheral blood. These receptor sequences come from a human donor in a cohort sampled during active COVID-19. CDR3s include the opening cysteine and the closing phenylalanine or tryptophan. The D gene is left open where the match is weak. Size tells how often a clone was seen (once, few, many) or the class of an expanded clone, and some rows leave it out.

J: TRBJ1-2; V: TRBV30; D: -; size: few; CDR3: CAWRRTKLIGYTF; DNA: TGTGCCTGGAGGAGGACAAAGCTGATCGGCTACACCTTC
J: TRBJ1-5; V: TRBV28; D: -; size: once; CDR3: CAIQPPYPAGLSNQPQHF; DNA: TGTGCCATACAACCACCTTATCCGGCAGGGTTGAGCAATCAGCCCCAGCATTTT
J: TRBJ1-2; V: TRBV6-5; D: -; size: -; CDR3: CASSYGQSGYTF; DNA: TGTGCCAGCAGTTACGGACAGTCTGGCTACACCTTC
J: TRBJ1-2; V: TRBV28; D: TRBD1; size: -; CDR3: CASSLSQGASSYTF; DNA: TGTGCCAGCAGTTTGTCACAGGGGGCGAGTAGCTACACCTTC
J: TRBJ2-1; V: TRBV7-8; D: -; size: -; CDR3: CASSFSILTLKKYNEQFF; DNA: TGTGCCAGCAGCTTTAGTATCCTGACTCTCAAAAAATACAATGAGCAGTTCTTC
J: TRBJ1-5; V: TRBV3-1/TRBV3-2; D: -; size: -; CDR3: CASSQGSGIGNQPQHF; DNA: TGTGCCAGCAGCCAAGGTTCAGGAATCGGCAATCAGCCCCAGCATTTT
J: TRBJ1-5; V: TRBV30; D: -; size: -; CDR3: CAWSTATPGQPQHF; DNA: TGTGCCTGGAGTACGGCGACCCCGGGTCAGCCCCAGCATTTT
J: TRBJ2-1; V: TRBV11-3; D: TRBD2; size: -; CDR3: CASSLDAGGYNEQFF; DNA: TGTGCCAGCAGCTTAGATGCGGGAGGCTACAATGAGCAGTTCTTC
J: TRBJ2-5; V: TRBV21-1; D: -; size: -; CDR3: CASSKVTGTLRLGTQYF; DNA: TGTGCCAGCAGCAAAGTCACCGGGACTCTCCGCCTCGGGACCCAGTACTTC
J: TRBJ2-6; V: TRBV27; D: -; size: once; CDR3: CASSGGHSGANVLTF; DNA: TGTGCCAGCAGCGGGGGGCACTCTGGGGCCAACGTCCTGACTTTC
J: TRBJ2-7; V: TRBV7-3; D: -; size: -; CDR3: CASSPSLGQSSYEQYF; DNA: TGTGCCAGCAGCCCCAGCCTAGGACAGTCCTCCTACGAGCAGTACTTC
J: TRBJ1-2; V: TRBV18; D: TRBD1; size: -; CDR3: CASSYSGTGYGYTF; DNA: TGTGCCAGCTCGTATTCCGGGACAGGGTATGGCTACACCTTC
J: TRBJ1-2; V: TRBV7-2; D: -; size: -; CDR3: CASSLERQVYGYTF; DNA: TGTGCCAGCAGCTTAGAGCGACAGGTCTATGGCTACACCTTC
J: TRBJ2-7; V: TRBV7-2; D: TRBD2; size: -; CDR3: CASSLVLAGEPPNF; DNA: TGTGCCAGCAGCTTAGTCCTAGCGGGAGAACCTCCGAACTTC